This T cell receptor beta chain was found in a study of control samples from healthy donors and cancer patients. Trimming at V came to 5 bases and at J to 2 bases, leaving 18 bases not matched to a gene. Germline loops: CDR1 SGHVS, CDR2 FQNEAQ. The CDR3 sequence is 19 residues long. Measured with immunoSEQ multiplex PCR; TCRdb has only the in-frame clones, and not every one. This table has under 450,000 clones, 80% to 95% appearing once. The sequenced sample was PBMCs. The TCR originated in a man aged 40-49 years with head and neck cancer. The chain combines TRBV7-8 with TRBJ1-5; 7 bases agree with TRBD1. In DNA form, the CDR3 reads TGTGCCAGCAGCAGACGACAGGGTACGGGCGCGGGGGGCAATCAGCCCCAGCATTTT. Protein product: CASSRRQGTGAGGNQPQHF.